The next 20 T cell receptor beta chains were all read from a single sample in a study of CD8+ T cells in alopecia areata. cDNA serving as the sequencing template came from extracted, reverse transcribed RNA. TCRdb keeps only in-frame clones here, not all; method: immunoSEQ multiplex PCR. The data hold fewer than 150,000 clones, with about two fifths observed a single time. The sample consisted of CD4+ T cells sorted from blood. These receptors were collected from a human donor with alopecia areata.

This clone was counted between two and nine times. The CDR3 here is CASSLAGPSYEQYF. Here the CDR3 DNA reads TGCGCCAGCAGCTTGGCGGGACCTTCCTACGAGCAGTACTTC. The chain joins TRBV5-1 to TRBJ2-7; either TRBD1 or TRBD2 may supply D (5 bases each). The CDR3 totals 14 residues. CDR1 SGHRS and CDR2 YFSETQ come from the germline V gene. Trimming removed 0 bases at V and 1 base at J, with 8 bases between.

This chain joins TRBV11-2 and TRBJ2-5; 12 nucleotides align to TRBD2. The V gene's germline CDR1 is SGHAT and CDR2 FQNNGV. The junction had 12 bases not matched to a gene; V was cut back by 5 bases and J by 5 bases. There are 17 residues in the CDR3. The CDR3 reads CASSPGASGRAFETQYF. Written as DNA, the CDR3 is TGTGCCAGCAGCCCTGGGGCTAGCGGGAGGGCCTTTGAGACCCAGTACTTC.

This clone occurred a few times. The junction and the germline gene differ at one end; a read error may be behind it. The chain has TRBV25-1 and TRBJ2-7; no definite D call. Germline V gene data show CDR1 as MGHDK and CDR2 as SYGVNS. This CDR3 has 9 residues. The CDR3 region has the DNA TGTGCCAGCAGTGAACGGACGGCTTTC. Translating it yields CASSERTAF.

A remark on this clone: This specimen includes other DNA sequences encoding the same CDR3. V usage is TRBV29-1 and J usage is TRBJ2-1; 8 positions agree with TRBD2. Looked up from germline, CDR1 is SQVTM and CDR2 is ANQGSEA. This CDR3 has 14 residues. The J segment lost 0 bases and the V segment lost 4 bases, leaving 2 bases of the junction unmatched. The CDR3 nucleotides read TGCAGCGTTGCAAGCGGGAGCTCCTACAATGAGCAGTTCTTC. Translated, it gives CSVASGSSYNEQFF.

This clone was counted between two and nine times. The CDR3, as DNA: TGCAGCGTCCTTAGAGGTGGCACAGCCTACGAGCAGTACTTC. The encoded protein is CSVLRGGTAYEQYF. The J gene is TRBJ2-7, the V gene TRBV29-1; D unclear. CDR1 and CDR2 (germline): SQVTM, ANQGSEA. The ends were cut back, 6 bases at V and 2 bases at J, with 17 bases in the middle. The CDR3 length is 14 residues.

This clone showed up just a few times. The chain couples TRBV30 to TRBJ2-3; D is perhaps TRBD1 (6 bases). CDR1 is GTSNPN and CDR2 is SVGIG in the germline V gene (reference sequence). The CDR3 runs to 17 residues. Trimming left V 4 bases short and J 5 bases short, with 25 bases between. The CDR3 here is CAWTPPESAGVEDTQYF. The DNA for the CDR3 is TGTGCCTGGACTCCCCCGGAGAGCGCAGGGGTGGAAGATACGCAGTATTTT. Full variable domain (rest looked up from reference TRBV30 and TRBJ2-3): SQTIHQWPATLVQPVGSPLSLECTVEGTSNPNLYWYRQAAGRGLQLLFYSVGIGQISSEVPQNLSASRPQDRQFILSSKKLLLSDSGFYLCAWTPPESAGVEDTQYFGPGTRLTVL.

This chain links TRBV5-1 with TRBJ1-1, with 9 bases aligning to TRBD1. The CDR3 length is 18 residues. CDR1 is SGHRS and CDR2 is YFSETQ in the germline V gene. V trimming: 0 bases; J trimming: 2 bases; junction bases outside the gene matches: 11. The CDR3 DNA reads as TGCGCCAGCAGCTTGGCATTTCCGGGACAGGGCCAAAACACTGAAGCTTTCTTT. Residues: CASSLAFPGQGQNTEAFF.

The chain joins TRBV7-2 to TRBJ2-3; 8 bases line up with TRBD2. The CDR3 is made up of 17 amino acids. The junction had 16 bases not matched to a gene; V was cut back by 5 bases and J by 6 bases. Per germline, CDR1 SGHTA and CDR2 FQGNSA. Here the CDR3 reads CASSPMTSVHTADTQYF. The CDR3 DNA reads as TGTGCCAGCAGCCCCATGACTAGCGTACACACGGCCGATACGCAGTATTTT. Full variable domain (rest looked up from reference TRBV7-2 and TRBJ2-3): GAGVSQSPSNKVTEKGKDVELRCDPISGHTALYWYRQSLGQGLEFLIYFQGNSAPDKSGLPSDRFSAERTGGSVSTLTIQRTQQEDSAVYLCASSPMTSVHTADTQYFGPGTRLTVL.

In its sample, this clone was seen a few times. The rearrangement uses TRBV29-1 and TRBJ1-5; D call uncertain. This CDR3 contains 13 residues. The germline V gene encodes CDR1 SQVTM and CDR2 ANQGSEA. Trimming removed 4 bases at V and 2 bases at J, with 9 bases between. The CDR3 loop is CSVVPEGNQPQHF. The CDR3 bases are TGCAGCGTTGTCCCTGAGGGCAATCAGCCCCAGCATTTT.

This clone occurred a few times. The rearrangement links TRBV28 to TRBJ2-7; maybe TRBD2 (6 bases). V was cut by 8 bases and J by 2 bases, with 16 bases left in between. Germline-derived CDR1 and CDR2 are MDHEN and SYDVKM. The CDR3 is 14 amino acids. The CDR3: CASWEPGLAYEQYF. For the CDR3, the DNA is TGTGCCAGCTGGGAGCCGGGACTGGCCTACGAGCAGTACTTC.

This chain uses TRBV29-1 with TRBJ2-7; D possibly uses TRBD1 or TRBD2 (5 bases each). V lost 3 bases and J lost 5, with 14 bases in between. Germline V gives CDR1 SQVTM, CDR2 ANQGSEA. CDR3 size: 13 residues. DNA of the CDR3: TGCAGCGTTGAGCTTGGGGGAAATGACGAGCAGTACTTC. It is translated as CSVELGGNDEQYF.

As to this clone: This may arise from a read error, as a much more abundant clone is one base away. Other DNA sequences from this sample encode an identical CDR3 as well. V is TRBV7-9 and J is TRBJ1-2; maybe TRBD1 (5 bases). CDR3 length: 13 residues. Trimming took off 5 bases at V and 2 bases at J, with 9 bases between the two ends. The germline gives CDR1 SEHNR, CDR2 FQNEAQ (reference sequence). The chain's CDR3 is CASSPGRNYGYTF. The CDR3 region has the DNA TGTGCCAGCAGCCCGGGACGGAACTATGGCTACACCTTC.

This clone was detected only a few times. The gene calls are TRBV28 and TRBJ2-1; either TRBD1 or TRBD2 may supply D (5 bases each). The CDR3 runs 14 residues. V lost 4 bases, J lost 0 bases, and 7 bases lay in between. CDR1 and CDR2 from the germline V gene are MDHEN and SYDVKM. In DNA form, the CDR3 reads TGTGCCAGCAGTTCAGGGAGCTCCTACAATGAGCAGTTCTTC. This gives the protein CASSSGSSYNEQFF.

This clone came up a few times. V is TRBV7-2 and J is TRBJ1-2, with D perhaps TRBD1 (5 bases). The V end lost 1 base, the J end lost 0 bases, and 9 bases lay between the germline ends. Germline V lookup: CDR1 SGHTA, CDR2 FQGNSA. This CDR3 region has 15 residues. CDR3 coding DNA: TGTGCCAGCAGCTTAGGGGACGGACCTAACTATGGCTACACCTTC. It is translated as CASSLGDGPNYGYTF.

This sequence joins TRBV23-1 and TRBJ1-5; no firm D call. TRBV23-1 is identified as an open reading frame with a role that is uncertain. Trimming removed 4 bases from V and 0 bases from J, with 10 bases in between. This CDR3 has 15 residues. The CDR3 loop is CASSLPGHSNQPQHF. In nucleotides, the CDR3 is TGCGCCAGCAGTCTCCCTGGGCATAGCAATCAGCCCCAGCATTTT.

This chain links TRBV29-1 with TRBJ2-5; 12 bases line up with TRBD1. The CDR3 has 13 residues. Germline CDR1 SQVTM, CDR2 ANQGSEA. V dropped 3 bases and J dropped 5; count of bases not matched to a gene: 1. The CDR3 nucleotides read TGCAGCGTTGAGGGACAGGGGGCGGAGACCCAGTACTTC. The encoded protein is CSVEGQGAETQYF. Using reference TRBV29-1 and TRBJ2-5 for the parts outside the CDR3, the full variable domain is SAVISQKPSRDICQRGTSLTIQCQVDSQVTMMFWYRQQPGQSLTLIATANQGSEATYESGFVIDKFPISRPNLTFSTLTVSNMSPEDSSIYLCSVEGQGAETQYFGPGTRLLVL.

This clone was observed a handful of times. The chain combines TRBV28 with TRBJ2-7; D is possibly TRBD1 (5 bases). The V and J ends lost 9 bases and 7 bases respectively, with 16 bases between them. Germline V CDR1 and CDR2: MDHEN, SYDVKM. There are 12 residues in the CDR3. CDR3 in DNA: TGTGCCAGTAGAAGGACGAGACAGGAGCAGTACTTC. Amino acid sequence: CASRRTRQEQYF.

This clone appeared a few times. CDR3 DNA sequence: TGTGCCAGCAGCCGATTTAAGGACCGGAATATCTACGAGCAGTACTTC. Amino acids: CASSRFKDRNIYEQYF. The J gene is TRBJ2-7, the V gene TRBV7-9, with D hard to call. The CDR3 has 16 residues. Germline values: CDR1 SEHNR, CDR2 FQNEAQ (reference sequence). The germline V and J ends were trimmed by 5 bases and 3 bases, with 20 bases remaining between them.

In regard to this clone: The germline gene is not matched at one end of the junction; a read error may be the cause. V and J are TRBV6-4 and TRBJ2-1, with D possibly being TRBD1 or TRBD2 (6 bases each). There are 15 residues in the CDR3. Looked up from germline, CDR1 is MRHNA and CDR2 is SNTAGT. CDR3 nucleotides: TGTGCCAGCAGTGACTCCGTGGGGGGCTACGATGAGCAGTTCTTC. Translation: CASSDSVGGYDEQFF.

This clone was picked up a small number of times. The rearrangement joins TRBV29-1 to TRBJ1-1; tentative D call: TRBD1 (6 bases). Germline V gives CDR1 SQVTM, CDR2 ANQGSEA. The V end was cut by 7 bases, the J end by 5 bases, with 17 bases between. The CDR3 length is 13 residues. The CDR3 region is CSARGGRRTEAFF. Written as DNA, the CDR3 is TGCAGCGCAAGGGGGGGTAGAAGGACTGAAGCTTTCTTT. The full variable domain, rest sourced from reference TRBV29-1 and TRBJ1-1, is SAVISQKPSRDICQRGTSLTIQCQVDSQVTMMFWYRQQPGQSLTLIATANQGSEATYESGFVIDKFPISRPNLTFSTLTVSNMSPEDSSIYLCSARGGRRTEAFFGQGTRLTVV.